These 19 T cell receptor beta chains were sequenced from one sample in a study of blood T cells in healthy people across ages. Together with a sample-barcoded 5' primer, a J-beta primer mix was included in a second PCR lasting roughly 7 to 11 cycles. MiXCR, applied by TCRdb to the 5' RACE reads, yields one record per CDR3 protein. The table lists some 320,000 distinct CDR3 sequences, roughly 26% of them singletons. The sequencing input was blood. Source of these receptors: a woman in her sixties or seventies in good health.

The CDR3 loop reads CASSWRARTDTQYF. In nucleotides, the CDR3 is TGTGCCAGCAGCTGGAGGGCCAGGACAGATACGCAGTATTTT. The chain links TRBV7-3 to TRBJ2-3, with TRBD2 as a possible D gene (6 bases). Trimming removed 4 bases at V and 3 bases at J, with 11 bases between. Germline V gene sequence: CDR1 SGHTA, CDR2 FQGTGA. The CDR3 contains 14 residues.

This chain joins TRBV29-1 and TRBJ2-5; a possible D gene is TRBD1 (5 bases). The J call could be wrong; TRBJ2-1 is a better fit for the DNA end. In germline, CDR1 is SQVTM, CDR2 ANQGSEA. The CDR3 runs to 14 residues. The CDR3 DNA follows: TGCAGCGTTGGGAAAAGGGGTCCCTACAATGAGCAGTTCTTC. It specifies CSVGKRGPYNEQFF.

The J gene is TRBJ1-2, the V gene TRBV5-6, with D unclear. The V gene's germline CDR1 is SGHDT and CDR2 YYEEEE. The CDR3 length is 15 residues. V was pared by 1 base and J by 4 bases, with 14 bases between. The CDR3 is CASSLRGQEVYGYTF. CDR3 sequence (DNA): TGTGCCAGCAGCTTGCGCGGGCAGGAGGTCTATGGCTACACCTTC. Combining the CDR3 with reference TRBV5-6 and TRBJ1-2 gives the whole variable domain DAGVTQSPTHLIKTRGQQVTLRCSPKSGHDTVSWYQQALGQGPQFIFQYYEEEERQRGNFPDRFSGHQFPNYSSELNVNALLLGDSALYLCASSLRGQEVYGYTFGSGTRLTVV.

This clonotype was observed a handful of times. The rearrangement uses TRBV29-1 and TRBJ2-5; possible D gene TRBD1, 6 bases. The J call may be faulty, since TRBJ2-7 better matches the DNA end. Germline V gene lookup returns CDR1 SQVTM and CDR2 ANQGSEA. The CDR3 sequence is 16 residues long. The CDR3 bases are TGCAGCGTTGTAGGGGGTAGCGTCACTGACTCCTACGAGCAGTACTTC. Encoded protein: CSVVGGSVTDSYEQYF.

This chain uses TRBV4-2 with TRBJ2-3, with TRBD2 matching over 11 bases. V was pared by 5 bases and J by 0 bases, with 7 bases of the junction left unmatched. The CDR3 sequence is 17 residues long. Germline V gene sequence: CDR1 LGHNA, CDR2 YNFKEQ. The CDR3 sequence: CASSKLAGVASTDTQYF. CDR3 DNA sequence: TGTGCCAGCAGCAAACTAGCGGGAGTTGCTAGCACAGATACGCAGTATTTT.

The V call is TRBV7-2, the J call TRBJ2-5; D ambiguous. The CDR3 loop spans 14 amino acids. Trimming removed 7 bases from V and 4 bases from J, with 16 bases in between. Per germline, CDR1 SGHTA and CDR2 FQGNSA. The CDR3 coding sequence is TGTGCCAGCACCCCGGGCTCCAAAGGAGAGACCCAGTACTTC. Protein: CASTPGSKGETQYF.

CDR3 bases: TGCAGTGCCACGGTACCGGCGGTCCAAGAGACCCAGTACTTC. Translation gives CSATVPAVQETQYF. V gene TRBV20-1 combines with J gene TRBJ2-5; D is ambiguous. Germline V lookup: CDR1 DFQATT, CDR2 SNEGSKA (reference sequence). The CDR3 runs 14 residues. V dropped 6 bases and J dropped 1 base, with 15 bases sitting between them.

This clonotype was recorded a few times. The chain combines TRBV7-9 with TRBJ2-1; D is unresolved. CDR3 length equals 13 residues. Per the germline V gene, CDR1 is SEHNR and CDR2 is FQNEAQ (reference sequence). Trimming stripped 6 bases from V and 3 bases from J, with 9 bases between. The DNA for the CDR3 is TGTGCCAGCAGGCCCCCCCGCTACAATGAGCAGTTCTTC. Its protein is CASRPPRYNEQFF.

In this sample, this clonotype turned up a few times. CDR3 in DNA: TGTGCCAGCAGCACCGACCCCGGGACTCCCCCGTACGAGCAGTACTTC. This encodes CASSTDPGTPPYEQYF. V is TRBV9 and J is TRBJ2-5, with D possibly matching TRBD2 (6 bases). The J call is uncertain, as TRBJ2-7 better fits the DNA end. The germline V gene has CDR1 SGDLS and CDR2 YYNGEE. The CDR3 length is 16 residues.

This clonotype has just a few counts. The rearrangement joins TRBV2 to TRBJ2-1; no clear D gene. The CDR3 runs to 15 residues. Trimming shortened V by 7 bases and J by 2 bases, and 15 bases separated the two germline ends. Per the germline V gene, CDR1 is SNHLY and CDR2 is FYNNEI. CDR3 sequence reads: CASKRESSPYNEQFF. CDR3 bases: TGTGCCAGCAAACGAGAGTCAAGTCCCTACAATGAGCAGTTCTTC.

The rearrangement uses TRBV9 and TRBJ2-1; D may be TRBD2 (6 bases). CDR1 SGDLS and CDR2 YYNGEE come from the germline V gene. CDR3 size: 15 residues. Trimming shortened V by 4 bases and J by 4 bases, and 15 bases separated the two germline ends. The CDR3 region is CASSPGLPLYNEQFF. In DNA form, the CDR3 reads TGTGCCAGCAGCCCAGGACTACCGCTTTACAATGAGCAGTTCTTC. The complete variable domain, with remaining parts taken from reference TRBV9 and TRBJ2-1, reads DSGVTQTPKHLITATGQRVTLRCSPRSGDLSVYWYQQSLDQGLQFLIQYYNGEERAKGNILERFSAQQFPDLHSELNLSSLELGDSALYFCASSPGLPLYNEQFFGPGTRLTVL.

The table lists this clonotype with a few counts. The rearrangement uses TRBV5-1 and TRBJ2-7; D remains unclear. Trimming cost V 3 bases and J 6 bases, with 16 bases left between them. CDR1 and CDR2 (germline): SGHRS, YFSETQ. The CDR3 loop spans 14 amino acids. The CDR3 DNA reads TGCGCCAGCAGCTCTACCGGACCGAAACTCGAGCAGTACTTC. It is translated as CASSSTGPKLEQYF.

Here the CDR3 DNA reads TGCGCCAGCAGCTTGATGGCGGGTCGAGCTGGAAATGAGCAGTTCTTC. Translation gives CASSLMAGRAGNEQFF. The V gene is TRBV5-1, the J gene TRBJ2-1, with TRBD2 as a possible D gene (5 bases). The CDR3 loop spans 16 amino acids. CDR1 and CDR2 (germline): SGHRS, YFSETQ. V lost 1 base and J lost 7, with 18 bases in between.

The chain is built from TRBV11-2 and TRBJ2-7; D tentatively fits TRBD1 or TRBD2 (5 bases each). V was pared by 1 base and J by 3 bases, with 16 bases between. The CDR3 extends over 16 amino acids. The germline gives CDR1 SGHAT, CDR2 FQNNGV. As DNA, the CDR3 is TGTGCCAGCAGCTTAGGGGGGAGTGGACGGAACTACGAGCAGTACTTC. Translation: CASSLGGSGRNYEQYF. Combining the CDR3 with reference TRBV11-2 and TRBJ2-7 gives the whole variable domain EAGVAQSPRYKIIEKRQSVAFWCNPISGHATLYWYQQILGQGPKLLIQFQNNGVVDDSQLPKDRFSAERLKGVDSTLKIQPAKLEDSAVYLCASSLGGSGRNYEQYFGPGTRLTVT.

The chain has TRBV6-5 and TRBJ2-5, with D perhaps TRBD1 or TRBD2 (6 bases each). The J call may be incorrect, as the DNA end agrees better with TRBJ2-7. Looked up from germline, CDR1 is MNHEY and CDR2 is SVGAGI. This CDR3 has 15 residues. The DNA for the CDR3 is TGTGCCAGCAAATTAAAGGGGGGCTATGGCTACGAGCAGTACTTC. This sequence encodes CASKLKGGYGYEQYF.

Comment on this clonotype: An end of the junction differs from the germline gene, which may be a read error. The J gene is TRBJ2-3, the V gene TRBV28; tentatively, D is TRBD2 (6 bases). There are 16 residues in the CDR3. Germline CDR1 MDHEN, CDR2 SYDVKM. In DNA, the CDR3 is TGTGCCAGCAGTTCGCGGGGTCCCCCTATTCCAGATCCGCAGTATTTT. Protein sequence: CASSSRGPPIPDPQYF. Full variable domain (missing parts from reference TRBV28 and TRBJ2-3): DVKVTQSSRYLVKRTGEKVFLECVQDMDHENMFWYRQDPGLGLRLIYFSYDVKMKEKGDIPEGYSVSREKKERFSLILESASTNQTSMYLCASSSRGPPIPDPQYFGPGTRLTVL.

Remarks on this clonotype: At one end the junction does not follow the germline gene, possibly because of a read error. The V and J genes are TRBV4-1 and TRBJ2-5, with 15 bases fitting TRBD2. The CDR3 spans 16 residues. Per germline, CDR1 MGHRA and CDR2 YSYEKL. The CDR3 coding sequence is TGCGCCAGCAGCCAAGATGTCGGGACTAGCGGGAGGAATCCGTTCTTC. Translating it yields CASSQDVGTSGRNPFF.

A few counts support this clonotype. The V call is TRBV10-3, the J call TRBJ2-1; 7 nucleotides agree with TRBD1. The J call may be wrong; the DNA end is better matched by TRBJ2-7. CDR1 ENHRY and CDR2 SYGVKD come from the germline V gene. The CDR3 contains 13 residues. The CDR3 sequence: CAISEDRVYEQYF. The CDR3 DNA follows: TGTGCCATCAGTGAAGACAGGGTTTACGAGCAGTACTTC.

Ten or more counts support this clonotype. The rearrangement uses TRBV20-1 and TRBJ2-7; D remains unclear. Trimming cost V 0 bases and J 4 bases, with 7 bases left between them. The germline V gene has CDR1 DFQATT and CDR2 SNEGSKA (reference sequence). CDR3 length: 12 amino acids. This CDR3 reads CSAREGLYEQYF. The CDR3 DNA follows: TGCAGTGCTAGAGAGGGATTATACGAGCAGTACTTC.